Below, 25 T cell receptor beta chains from the same sample are listed, as sequenced in a study of T-cell memory formation after mild COVID-19. TCRdb called the 5' RACE reads again in MiXCR, with one record for every CDR3 protein. The table shows some 490,000 distinct CDR3 sequences, with approximately 18% occurring only once. Sequencing was performed on PBMCs or a T cell subset sorted from them (not recorded which). These receptors all stem from an adult woman who had mild COVID-19 (a few samples of this study predate the infection). Cell type and time point are not known.

The rearrangement links TRBV6-1 to TRBJ1-2; D remains ambiguous. Trimming left V 0 bases short and J 4 bases short, with 12 bases between. This CDR3 has 15 amino acids. Germline V gene data show CDR1 as MNHNS and CDR2 as SASEGT. The CDR3 DNA follows: TGTGCCAGCAGTGAAGCGCGCGGCGCCAGCTATGGCTACACCTTC. Translation gives CASSEARGASYGYTF.

Here the CDR3 reads CATRLEVQDAGELFF. CDR3 DNA sequence: TGTGCCACCCGACTGGAGGTTCAGGATGCCGGGGAGCTGTTTTTT. The chain has TRBV24-1 and TRBJ2-2; a possible D gene is TRBD2 (5 bases). Germline lookup yields CDR1 KGHDR and CDR2 SFDVKD. The CDR3 spans 15 residues. V was clipped by 9 bases and J by 6 bases, with 19 bases between them.

This clonotype was picked up many times. This chain uses TRBV5-1 with TRBJ2-1; 13 nucleotides match TRBD2. The germline gives CDR1 SGHRS, CDR2 YFSETQ. V lost 0 bases, J lost 8 bases, and 2 bases stayed unmatched. The CDR3 is 15 amino acids. The CDR3 region has the DNA TGCGCCAGCAGCTTGGGACTAGCGGGAGGCGATGAGCAGTTCTTC. Translated: CASSLGLAGGDEQFF.

The chain carries TRBV7-2 and TRBJ2-7, with D perhaps TRBD2 (6 bases). From germline, CDR1 is SGHTA and CDR2 FQGNSA. The CDR3 has 15 amino acids. V was cut by 3 bases and J by 2 bases, with 14 bases left in between. DNA of the CDR3: TGTGCCAGCAGCTTTTTCAGCCGGGGGACCTACGAGCAGTACTTC. Protein: CASSFFSRGTYEQYF. Drawing the rest from reference TRBV7-2 and TRBJ2-7, the complete variable domain is GAGVSQSPSNKVTEKGKDVELRCDPISGHTALYWYRQSLGQGLEFLIYFQGNSAPDKSGLPSDRFSAERTGGSVSTLTIQRTQQEDSAVYLCASSFFSRGTYEQYFGPGTRLTVT.

This chain links TRBV11-2 with TRBJ2-2, with 9 bases fitting TRBD1. Unmatched junction bases numbered 2, after V lost 1 base and J lost 5 bases. The V gene's germline CDR1 is SGHAT and CDR2 FQNNGV. This CDR3 is built from 15 residues. The DNA for the CDR3 is TGTGCCAGCAGCTTAGGGGACAGGGCGACCGGGGAGCTGTTTTTT. Encoded protein: CASSLGDRATGELFF.

This clonotype was picked up a small number of times. CDR3 region: CASSLALSMNEQFF. CDR3 bases: TGTGCCAGCAGCTTAGCCCTAAGTATGAATGAGCAGTTCTTC. The chain links TRBV7-2 to TRBJ2-1, with no clear D. Deletions cut 0 bases from V and 7 bases from J, with 10 bases between. CDR3 length equals 14 residues. Germline V gene lookup returns CDR1 SGHTA and CDR2 FQGNSA.

This clonotype appeared a few times. The chain couples TRBV6-5 to TRBJ1-5, with TRBD1 matching over 8 bases. From germline, CDR1 is MNHEY and CDR2 SVGAGI. This CDR3 is 16 amino acids long. V trimming: 5 bases; J trimming: 1 base; junction bases outside the gene matches: 7. Here the CDR3 reads CASSRTGSKSNQPQHF. The DNA of the CDR3 is TGTGCCAGCAGTAGGACAGGGTCGAAAAGCAATCAGCCCCAGCATTTT.

This clonotype was detected a few times. This sequence joins TRBV2 and TRBJ1-6; 7 bases map to TRBD1. Germline CDR1 reads SNHLY; CDR2 reads FYNNEI. The CDR3 runs to 16 residues. V gave up 2 bases and J gave up 7 bases; unmatched junction bases: 8. CDR3 loop: CASSESGTDLNSPLHF. The CDR3 coding sequence is TGTGCCAGCAGTGAATCTGGGACAGACTTAAATTCACCCCTCCACTTT.

The chain joins TRBV18 to TRBJ2-1; either TRBD1 or TRBD2 may supply D (6 bases each). CDR1 is KGHSH, CDR2 LQKENI, per germline. The length of the CDR3 is 17 residues. Trimming took 4 bases from V and 0 from J, leaving 16 bases between them. The DNA of the CDR3 is TGTGCCAGCTCACTCAACAGCGGAGGGGGCTCCTACAATGAGCAGTTCTTC. It encodes CASSLNSGGGSYNEQFF.

This sequence joins TRBV27 and TRBJ2-2; D is perhaps TRBD1 or TRBD2 (5 bases each). This CDR3 has 15 amino acids. V was shortened by 6 bases and J by 7 bases, with 18 bases between the two germline ends. Germline V gene sequence: CDR1 MNHEY, CDR2 SMNVEV (reference sequence). The CDR3 loop reads CASSLGDPNVGELFF. The CDR3 DNA reads as TGTGCCAGCAGCTTGGGGGACCCCAATGTCGGGGAGCTGTTTTTT.

This clonotype was recorded at least ten times. The chain joins TRBV5-1 to TRBJ2-2; perhaps TRBD1 as D (6 bases). Trimming pared 2 bases from V and 3 bases from J, leaving 11 bases between. The CDR3 has 15 residues. The germline CDR1 and CDR2 sequences are SGHRS and YFSETQ. The CDR3 loop is CASSFQGSDTGELFF. CDR3 DNA sequence: TGCGCCAGCAGCTTTCAGGGGTCCGACACCGGGGAGCTGTTTTTT.

The V and J genes are TRBV7-8 and TRBJ2-1; D uncertain. The CDR3 runs 16 residues. The germline V and J ends were trimmed by 1 base and 3 bases, with 13 bases remaining between them. The germline gives CDR1 SGHVS, CDR2 FQNEAQ. This chain's CDR3 is CASSLVTYENYNEQFF. CDR3 DNA: TGTGCCAGCAGCTTAGTAACATACGAGAACTACAATGAGCAGTTCTTC.

V and J are TRBV7-3 and TRBJ1-1, with D possibly TRBD1 on 5 matching bases. The V end lost 4 bases, the J end lost 3 bases, and 12 bases lay between the germline ends. CDR3 length: 14 amino acids. Germline CDR1 is SGHTA and CDR2 is FQGTGA. This CDR3 reads CASSYTRGDTEAFF. As DNA, the CDR3 is TGTGCCAGCAGCTATACAAGAGGGGACACTGAAGCTTTCTTT.

The table lists this clonotype with a few counts. The V and J genes are TRBV4-1 and TRBJ2-1, with TRBD2 identical over 10 bases. The CDR3 extends over 16 amino acids. Germline V CDR1 and CDR2: MGHRA, YSYEKL. With V trimmed by 0 bases and J by 9 bases, 8 bases remained unmatched. CDR3 DNA: TGCGCCAGCAGCCAAGATTCTAGCGGGAGCGGGAGTGAGCAGTTCTTC. It specifies CASSQDSSGSGSEQFF.

The chain carries TRBV3-1 and TRBJ1-3; D unresolved. V dropped 2 bases and J dropped 10 bases, with 9 bases sitting between them. This CDR3 comprises 12 residues. Germline CDR1 LGHDT, CDR2 YNNKEL (reference sequence). For the CDR3, the DNA is TGTGCCAGCAGCCAAACGACGCGTACCATATATTTT. Amino acid sequence: CASSQTTRTIYF.

This clonotype was seen more than once but under ten times. This rearrangement joins TRBV5-6 to TRBJ2-1, with a possible D match to TRBD2 (6 bases). The germline V and J ends were trimmed by 5 bases and 10 bases, with 13 bases remaining between them. In germline, CDR1 is SGHDT, CDR2 YYEEEE. The length of the CDR3 is 12 residues. The chain's CDR3 is CASRLTRGEQFF. The CDR3 DNA reads as TGTGCCAGCAGGTTGACTAGAGGCGAGCAGTTCTTC.

The sample holds a few counts of this clonotype. The chain joins TRBV11-3 to TRBJ1-1; 8 bases map to TRBD1. CDR1 is SGHNT and CDR2 is YENEEA in the germline V gene. The V and J ends lost 5 bases and 3 bases, in that order; junction bases with no gene match: 17. The CDR3 totals 18 residues. The CDR3 DNA is TGTGCCAGCAGCCCCTCGGGGCAGGGGGCTTTGGTAGACACTGAAGCTTTCTTT. Protein: CASSPSGQGALVDTEAFF.

The genes are TRBV29-1 and TRBJ2-3; 8 nucleotides match TRBD2. Germline V gene sequence: CDR1 SQVTM, CDR2 ANQGSEA. The CDR3 extends over 15 amino acids. Trimming at V came to 5 bases and at J to 3 bases, leaving 10 bases not matched to a gene. CDR3 loop: CSVLIAGMRTDTQYF. In DNA form, the CDR3 reads TGCAGCGTTCTAATAGCGGGGATGAGGACAGATACGCAGTATTTT.

This clonotype was seen many times. The rearrangement links TRBV12-3 or TRBV12-4 to TRBJ2-7; D unresolved. The CDR3 runs 12 residues. Trimming removed 4 bases from V and 5 bases from J, with 9 bases in between. CDR3 sequence (DNA): TGTGCCAGCAGTTCCCTAGGTGACGAGCAGTACTTC. Translating it yields CASSSLGDEQYF.

This clonotype was found a few times. The rearrangement joins TRBV7-2 to TRBJ2-1; 11 nucleotides agree with TRBD2. V was pared by 5 bases and J by 11 bases, with 14 bases of the junction left unmatched. This CDR3 has 16 residues. Germline V lookup: CDR1 SGHTA, CDR2 FQGNSA. CDR3 nucleotides: TGTGCCAGCAGCCCTAGCGGCGGTAGCGGGGGGGGGCAGCAGTTCTTC. Its protein product is CASSPSGGSGGGQQFF.

The rearrangement uses TRBV20-1 and TRBJ2-3; TRBD2 aligns across 11 bases. CDR3 size: 16 residues. The trim removed 5 bases at V and 0 bases at J, leaving 7 bases unmatched. From germline, CDR1 is DFQATT and CDR2 SNEGSKA (reference sequence). CDR3 amino acids: CSAFPTSGDSTDTQYF. The CDR3 DNA follows: TGCAGTGCTTTCCCGACTAGCGGGGATAGCACAGATACGCAGTATTTT.

V usage is TRBV7-9 and J usage is TRBJ2-3; unclear D gene. Trimming cost V 4 bases and J 2 bases, with 13 bases left between them. Per germline, CDR1 SEHNR and CDR2 FQNEAQ (reference sequence). This CDR3 has 15 amino acids. The CDR3 reads CASSSRVLITDTQYF. CDR3 nucleotides: TGTGCCAGCAGCTCCCGGGTCCTGATCACAGATACGCAGTATTTT. The variable domain in full, completed from reference TRBV7-9 and TRBJ2-3, reads DTGVSQNPRHKITKRGQNVTFRCDPISEHNRLYWYRQTLGQGPEFLTYFQNEAQLEKSRLLSDRFSAERPKGSFSTLEIQRTEQGDSAMYLCASSSRVLITDTQYFGPGTRLTVL.

In this sample, this clonotype turned up a few times. The chain is built from TRBV29-1 and TRBJ2-4; the D gene is possibly TRBD1 (6 bases). The CDR3 runs to 15 residues. V lost 1 base and J lost 2, with 12 bases in between. Germline values: CDR1 SQVTM, CDR2 ANQGSEA. The CDR3 DNA follows: TGCAGCGTTGAAGCCTGGGACATGACCAAAAACATTCAGTACTTC. Protein product: CSVEAWDMTKNIQYF.

This rearrangement joins TRBV6-5 to TRBJ1-2, with no clear D. Germline V gene data show CDR1 as MNHEY and CDR2 as SVGAGI. Deletions cut 4 bases from V and 4 bases from J, with 10 bases between. The CDR3 contains 13 residues. Here the CDR3 reads CASSSDIPYGYTF. DNA of the CDR3: TGTGCCAGCAGTTCCGACATCCCCTATGGCTACACCTTC.

This rearrangement joins TRBV3-1 to TRBJ2-1; D possibly corresponds to TRBD2 (5 bases). CDR1 and CDR2 (germline): LGHDT, YNNKEL (reference sequence). This CDR3 is 16 amino acids long. Between the trimmed V and J ends, which lost 3 bases and 0 bases, there was a span of 12 bases. This CDR3 reads CASSHEGLASYNEQFF. The DNA of the CDR3 is TGTGCCAGCAGCCATGAGGGATTAGCCTCCTACAATGAGCAGTTCTTC.